These T cell receptor beta chains were read from a single sample in a study of CD8 T cells in ankylosing spondylitis. TCRdb itself ran the 5' RACE reads through MiXCR, one entry per CDR3 protein. The repertoire includes over 450,000 distinct CDR3 sequences, over 9.5% of them detected once, and around 6.8% sits in the top ten. What was sequenced was blood, either unsorted or a sorted T cell fraction (not recorded which). These receptors were collected from a male donor with ankylosing spondylitis. The CDR3 runs from the conserved cysteine through the conserved F or W. The D gene is left open where the match is weak. A clone size is listed for some rows: how often the clone was seen (once, few, many), or a class if it is expanded.

d_gene | j_gene | abundance | v_gene | CDR3aa | CDR3nt
TRBD2 | TRBJ2-1 | many | TRBV12-3/TRBV12-4 | CASSLKREALRHNEQFF | TGTGCCAGCAGTCTCAAGCGGGAGGCACTGAGGCACAATGAGCAGTTCTTC
TRBD2 | TRBJ2-1 | . | TRBV27 | CATAGLAGERNNEQFF | TGTGCCACCGCGGGACTAGCGGGAGAACGAAACAATGAGCAGTTCTTC
TRBD2 | TRBJ2-5 | many | TRBV5-1 | CASSSSGRETQYF | TGCGCCAGCAGTTCTAGCGGGAGGGAGACCCAGTACTTC
TRBD2 | TRBJ2-3 | few | TRBV7-7 | CASSLGSGLVDTQYF | TGTGCCAGCAGCTTAGGATCGGGACTAGTGGATACGCAGTATTTT
. | TRBJ2-1 | . | TRBV10-1 | CASSGQFYNEQFF | TGCGCCAGCAGTGGCCAATTTTACAATGAGCAGTTCTTC
. | TRBJ2-7 | few | TRBV5-1 | CASSLQGFYEQYF | TGCGCCAGCAGCTTGCAGGGTTTCTACGAGCAGTACTTC
TRBD2 | TRBJ2-2 | few | TRBV29-1 | CSVAGTSEPNTGELFF | TGCAGCGTTGCCGGGACTAGCGAACCGAACACCGGGGAGCTGTTTTTT
. | TRBJ1-1 | few | TRBV12-3/TRBV12-4 | CASSPSTGNEAFF | TGTGCCAGCAGTCCCTCAACAGGAAATGAAGCTTTCTTT
. | TRBJ1-3 | few | TRBV20-1 | CSAADISGNTIYF | TGCAGTGCCGCGGACATCTCTGGAAACACCATATATTTT
. | TRBJ2-1 | . | TRBV3-1 | CASSQIRNEQFF | TGTGCCAGCAGCCAGATCCGCAATGAGCAGTTCTTC
. | TRBJ2-1 | . | TRBV4-1 | CASSQEPGVYNEQFF | TGCGCCAGCAGCCAAGAACCGGGTGTCTACAATGAGCAGTTCTTC
. | TRBJ2-2 | few | TRBV20-1 | CSAATAGTYTGELFF | TGCAGTGCTGCGACGGCGGGAACTTACACCGGGGAGCTGTTTTTT
TRBD2 | TRBJ2-1 | . | TRBV11-3 | CASSSAGGYLYNEQFF | TGTGCCAGCAGCTCAGCGGGAGGTTATCTATACAATGAGCAGTTCTTC
. | TRBJ1-1 | many | TRBV5-1 | CASSTKDLNTEAFF | TGCGCCAGCAGCACTAAGGACTTGAACACTGAAGCTTTCTTT
. | TRBJ2-1 | many | TRBV3-1 | CASSQARGYNEQFF | TGTGCCAGCAGCCAAGCAAGGGGGTACAATGAGCAGTTCTTC
. | TRBJ2-4 | . | TRBV3-1 | CASSQDPRKNIQYF | TGTGCCAGCAGCCAAGATCCAAGGAAAAACATTCAGTACTTC
. | TRBJ1-2 | many | TRBV3-1 | CASTRGNYGYTF | TGTGCCAGCACCCGGGGTAACTATGGCTACACCTTC
TRBD1 | TRBJ1-1 | few | TRBV5-1 | CASSSGTGIGTEAFF | TGCGCCAGCAGCTCCGGGACAGGGATAGGCACTGAAGCTTTCTTT
. | TRBJ2-1 | . | TRBV12-3/TRBV12-4 | CASSLRLDPYNEQFF | TGTGCCAGCAGTTTAAGGCTAGACCCCTACAATGAGCAGTTCTTC
TRBD1 | TRBJ2-7 | . | TRBV7-9 | CASSATGTAYEQYF | TGTGCCAGCAGCGCCACCGGGACAGCCTACGAGCAGTACTTC
TRBD2 | TRBJ2-3 | . | TRBV7-2 | CASSLAPGLGRGGTDTQYF | TGTGCCAGCAGCTTAGCACCGGGACTAGGAAGGGGGGGCACAGATACGCAGTATTTT
. | TRBJ2-2 | many | TRBV5-1 | CASSLTSSGELFF | TGCGCCAGCAGCTTGACTAGTTCCGGGGAGCTGTTTTTT
. | TRBJ2-2 | many | TRBV12-3/TRBV12-4 | CASSPTEPGELFF | TGTGCCAGCAGTCCGACCGAACCCGGGGAGCTGTTTTTT
. | TRBJ2-3 | many | TRBV6-5 | CASSYSLSTDTQYF | TGTGCCAGCAGTTACTCCCTTAGCACAGATACGCAGTATTTT
. | TRBJ1-2 | few | TRBV5-1 | CASSSGTHEPPYGYTF | TGCGCCAGCAGTTCCGGGACCCACGAACCCCCCTATGGCTACACCTTC
. | TRBJ2-3 | many | TRBV5-1 | CASSPVGLGLTDTQYF | TGCGCCAGCAGCCCCGTCGGGTTGGGGTTAACAGATACGCAGTATTTT
TRBD1 | TRBJ2-5 | few | TRBV7-2 | CASSVAGGSETQYF | TGTGCCAGCAGCGTAGCAGGGGGCTCGGAGACCCAGTACTTC
. | TRBJ1-1 | . | TRBV20-1 | CSARQANTEAFF | TGCAGTGCTAGACAGGCGAACACTGAAGCTTTCTTT
TRBD1 | TRBJ2-1 | few | TRBV11-2 | CASSYPGQGSNEQFF | TGTGCCAGCAGCTACCCGGGACAGGGTTCCAATGAGCAGTTCTTC
TRBD2 | TRBJ2-7 | . | TRBV2 | CASAGLAGVEQYF | TGTGCCAGTGCGGGACTAGCGGGAGTCGAGCAGTACTTC
. | TRBJ2-2 | few | TRBV2 | CASSRNKDRNTGELFF | TGTGCCAGCAGTAGGAACAAGGACAGGAACACCGGGGAGCTGTTTTTT
. | TRBJ2-7 | many | TRBV18 | CASSPRGYEQYF | TGTGCCAGCTCACCACGGGGATACGAGCAGTACTTC
. | TRBJ2-2 | few | TRBV11-3 | CASSPYLNGELFF | TGTGCCAGCAGCCCATACTTGAACGGGGAGCTGTTTTTT
. | TRBJ2-3 | . | TRBV10-3 | CAITPGAERTDTQYF | TGTGCCATCACCCCCGGGGCCGAGCGCACAGATACGCAGTATTTT
. | TRBJ1-5 | . | TRBV20-1 | CSASTGLRDQPQHF | TGCAGTGCTAGTACGGGGTTGAGGGATCAGCCCCAGCATTTT
TRBD1 | TRBJ2-1 | . | TRBV7-9 | CASSSQDRGTYNEQFF | TGTGCCAGCAGCTCTCAGGACAGGGGCACCTACAATGAGCAGTTCTTC
. | TRBJ2-5 | few | TRBV6-6 | CASSLISEETQYF | TGTGCCAGCAGCCTCATCTCGGAAGAGACCCAGTACTTC
TRBD2 | TRBJ2-7 | few | TRBV20-1 | CSAQPGLASYEQYF | TGCAGTGCCCAGCCGGGACTAGCCTCCTACGAGCAGTACTTC
TRBD2 | TRBJ2-2 | many | TRBV5-1 | CASSSGTSGRITGELFF | TGCGCCAGCAGCTCCGGGACTAGCGGGAGGATCACCGGGGAGCTGTTTTTT
. | TRBJ1-1 | many | TRBV2 | CASSEGANTEAFF | TGTGCCAGCAGTGAGGGGGCGAACACTGAAGCTTTCTTT
TRBD1 | TRBJ2-2 | . | TRBV6-2/TRBV6-3 | CASSYLGQGAHTGELFF | TGTGCCAGCAGTTACCTTGGACAGGGGGCGCACACCGGGGAGCTGTTTTTT
TRBD2 | TRBJ2-2 | . | TRBV5-1 | CASSRVSREGLGGELFF | TGCGCCAGCAGCCGGGTATCGAGGGAGGGCCTCGGCGGGGAGCTGTTTTTT
. | TRBJ2-1 | . | TRBV20-1 | CSARPSGIDNEQFF | TGCAGTGCTAGACCCAGCGGCATAGACAATGAGCAGTTCTTC